The 15 T cell receptor beta chains reported below all come from one sample, sequenced in a study of cytomegalovirus exposure and HLA in healthy donors. PCR primers comprised 60 Vbeta and 13 Jbeta primers. The method was immunoSEQ multiplex PCR; TCRdb's version includes in-frame clones alone and lacks a portion of them. The table has about 200,000 clones, roughly 68% seen once. Sample: PBMCs. These receptor sequences come from a middle-aged man in good health and CMV-seropositive.

The rearrangement joins TRBV6-6 to TRBJ1-1, with 7 bases fitting TRBD1. V was clipped by 4 bases and J by 4 bases; unmatched bases: 9. Germline V gene sequence: CDR1 MNHNY, CDR2 SVGAGI (reference sequence). CDR3 length: 15 amino acids. CDR3 loop: CASSSRQGAGTEAFF. CDR3 bases: TGTGCCAGCAGTTCTCGACAGGGAGCGGGCACTGAAGCTTTCTTT.

This clone has just one count. The rearrangement uses TRBV5-1 and TRBJ2-3; the match to TRBD1 covers 7 bases. The germline V gene has CDR1 SGHRS and CDR2 YFSETQ. The V and J ends lost 2 bases and 0 bases, in that order; junction bases with no gene match: 3. The CDR3 consists of 15 residues. The CDR3 bases are TGCGCCAGCAGCTTAAGACAGGGAAGCACAGATACGCAGTATTTT. Protein sequence: CASSLRQGSTDTQYF.

A few counts support this clone. The rearrangement uses TRBV5-5 and TRBJ2-7, with D perhaps matching TRBD2 (6 bases). This CDR3 has 14 amino acids. V lost 0 bases to trimming and J lost 9 bases, with 16 bases between them. The germline gives CDR1 SGHKS, CDR2 YYEKEE (reference sequence). CDR3 coding DNA: TGTGCCAGCAGCTTGGAGCAACTAGCCCTAGGGCAGTACTTC. Translation: CASSLEQLALGQYF. The full variable domain, in which reference TRBV5-5 and TRBJ2-7 provide the parts outside the CDR3, is DAGVTQSPTHLIKTRGQQVTLRCSPISGHKSVSWYQQVLGQGPQFIFQYYEKEERGRGNFPDRFSARQFPNYSSELNVNALLLGDSALYLCASSLEQLALGQYFGPGTRLTVT.

The chain has TRBV2 and TRBJ2-7; D uncertain. The CDR3 length is 14 residues. V lost 6 bases, J lost 5 bases, and 17 bases lay in between. The germline gives CDR1 SNHLY, CDR2 FYNNEI. CDR3 region: CASRERGPPNEQYF. Here the CDR3 DNA reads TGTGCCAGCAGGGAACGAGGTCCGCCAAACGAGCAGTACTTC.

V gene TRBV11-2 combines with J gene TRBJ1-1, with TRBD1 matching 7 bases. CDR1 is SGHAT, CDR2 FQNNGV, per germline. The CDR3 consists of 14 residues. The ends lost 5 bases at V and 1 base at J; junction bases unmatched: 4. CDR3 sequence: CASSGGTANTEAFF. CDR3 sequence (DNA): TGTGCCAGCAGCGGTGGGACAGCGAACACTGAAGCTTTCTTT. Filled out from reference TRBV11-2 and TRBJ1-1, the complete variable domain reads EAGVAQSPRYKIIEKRQSVAFWCNPISGHATLYWYQQILGQGPKLLIQFQNNGVVDDSQLPKDRFSAERLKGVDSTLKIQPAKLEDSAVYLCASSGGTANTEAFFGQGTRLTVV.

The chain links TRBV19 to TRBJ2-5; D is unresolved. In germline, CDR1 is LNHDA, CDR2 SQIVND (reference sequence). With 3 bases removed from V and 1 base from J, the gap between germline ends came to 9 bases. CDR3 size: 14 residues. As DNA, the CDR3 is TGTGCCAGTAGTATCTCCCCGGGCCAAGAGACCCAGTACTTC. Translated: CASSISPGQETQYF.

V usage is TRBV15 and J usage is TRBJ2-2, with TRBD1 matching over 11 bases. The CDR3 loop spans 16 amino acids. Germline trimming cut 1 base from V and 8 bases from J; bases unmatched to any gene: 6. CDR1 and CDR2 (germline): LNHNV, YYDKDF (reference sequence). The CDR3 is CATSRVWTGGKGELFF. CDR3 in DNA: TGTGCCACCAGCAGAGTATGGACAGGGGGCAAGGGGGAGCTGTTTTTT.

The V call is TRBV5-8, the J call TRBJ2-5; possibly TRBD1 for D (7 bases). Trimming took 4 bases from V and 11 from J, leaving 18 bases between them. The CDR3 spans 13 residues. Germline V gene data show CDR1 as SGHTS and CDR2 as YDEGEE. CDR3 sequence: CASSLQTGAGQYF. The CDR3 DNA sequence: TGTGCCAGCAGCCTACAAACAGGGGCGGGGCAGTACTTC.

This clone has just a few counts. The rearrangement links TRBV13 to TRBJ2-1; D remains ambiguous. Germline-derived CDR1 and CDR2 are PRHDT and FYEKMQ (reference sequence). There are 13 residues in the CDR3. V was shortened by 8 bases and J by 0 bases, with 8 bases between the two germline ends. The CDR3 DNA is TGTGCCAGCCCTCGAGGCTCCTACAATGAGCAGTTCTTC. Protein product: CASPRGSYNEQFF.

The rearrangement joins TRBV5-1 to TRBJ2-1, with a tentative D call TRBD2 (6 bases). The CDR3 totals 13 residues. V gave up 4 bases and J gave up 7 bases, with 12 bases separating them. Germline CDR1 reads SGHRS; CDR2 reads YFSETQ. DNA for the CDR3: TGCGCCAGCAGCCCCGGGGGTGTAAATGAGCAGTTCTTC. Translating it yields CASSPGGVNEQFF.

Only a few counts were recorded for this clone. The gene calls are TRBV4-3 and TRBJ1-6; unclear D gene. The CDR3 runs to 16 residues. Trimming shortened V by 2 bases and J by 9 bases, and 17 bases separated the two germline ends. Germline CDR1 and CDR2: LGHNA and YSLEER. The CDR3 sequence: CASSQLPVSEGSPLHF. For the CDR3, the DNA is TGCGCCAGCAGCCAACTGCCGGTCTCAGAGGGTTCACCCCTCCACTTT.

The chain employs TRBV7-9 and TRBJ2-1, with 9 bases identical to TRBD2. Germline lookup yields CDR1 SEHNR and CDR2 FQNEAQ (reference sequence). The junction had 6 bases not matched to a gene; V was cut back by 5 bases and J by 4 bases. This CDR3 region has 15 residues. This CDR3 is CASSPRGGVYNEQFF. The CDR3 DNA reads TGTGCCAGCAGCCCTCGCGGGGGGGTGTACAATGAGCAGTTCTTC.

The chain uses TRBV7-9 and TRBJ1-1; weak D call: TRBD1 (5 bases). The ends were cut back, 2 bases at V and 0 bases at J, with 10 bases in the middle. CDR1 is SEHNR and CDR2 is FQNEAQ in the germline V gene (reference sequence). This CDR3 contains 15 residues. DNA for the CDR3: TGTGCCAGCAGCTTACGGCAGGGCTTGAACACTGAAGCTTTCTTT. This sequence encodes CASSLRQGLNTEAFF.

This clone has a handful of counts. CDR3 loop: CASSRRDTLYTEAFF. The CDR3 nucleotides read TGTGCCAGCAGCCGCCGGGACACACTATACACTGAAGCTTTCTTT. This chain uses TRBV14 with TRBJ1-1; a possible D gene is TRBD1 (6 bases). The CDR3 is 15 residues long. The V end was cut by 4 bases, the J end by 3 bases, with 15 bases between. Germline lookup yields CDR1 SGHDN and CDR2 FVKESK.

The chain employs TRBV2 and TRBJ1-2; a weak D match, TRBD1 (6 bases). The CDR3 has 15 residues. Germline loops: CDR1 SNHLY, CDR2 FYNNEI. V lost 2 bases and J 6 bases, leaving 16 bases between the germline ends. The CDR3 loop reads CASSELGGASNGYTF. The CDR3 region has the DNA TGTGCCAGCAGTGAATTGGGGGGGGCGTCGAATGGCTACACCTTC. Full variable domain (rest looked up from reference TRBV2 and TRBJ1-2): EPEVTQTPSHQVTQMGQEVILRCVPISNHLYFYWYRQILGQKVEFLVSFYNNEISEKSEIFDDQFSVERPDGSNFTLKIRSTKLEDSAMYFCASSELGGASNGYTFGSGTRLTVV.